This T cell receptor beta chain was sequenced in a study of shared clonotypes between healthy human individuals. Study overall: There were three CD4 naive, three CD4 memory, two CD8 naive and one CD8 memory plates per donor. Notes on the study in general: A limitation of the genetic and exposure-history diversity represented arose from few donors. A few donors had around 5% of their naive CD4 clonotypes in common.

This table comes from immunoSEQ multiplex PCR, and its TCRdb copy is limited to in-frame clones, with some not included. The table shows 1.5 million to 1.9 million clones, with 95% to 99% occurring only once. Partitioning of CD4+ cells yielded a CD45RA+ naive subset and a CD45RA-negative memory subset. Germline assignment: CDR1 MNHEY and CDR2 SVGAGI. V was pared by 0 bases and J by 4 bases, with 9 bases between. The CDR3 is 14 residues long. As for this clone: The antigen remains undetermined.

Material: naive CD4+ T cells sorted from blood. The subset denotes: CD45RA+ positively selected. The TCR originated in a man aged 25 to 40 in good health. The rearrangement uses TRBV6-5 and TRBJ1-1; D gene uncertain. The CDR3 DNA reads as TGTGCCAGCAGTTACTCTTGGGCAGGCACTGAAGCTTTCTTT. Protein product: CASSYSWAGTEAFF.